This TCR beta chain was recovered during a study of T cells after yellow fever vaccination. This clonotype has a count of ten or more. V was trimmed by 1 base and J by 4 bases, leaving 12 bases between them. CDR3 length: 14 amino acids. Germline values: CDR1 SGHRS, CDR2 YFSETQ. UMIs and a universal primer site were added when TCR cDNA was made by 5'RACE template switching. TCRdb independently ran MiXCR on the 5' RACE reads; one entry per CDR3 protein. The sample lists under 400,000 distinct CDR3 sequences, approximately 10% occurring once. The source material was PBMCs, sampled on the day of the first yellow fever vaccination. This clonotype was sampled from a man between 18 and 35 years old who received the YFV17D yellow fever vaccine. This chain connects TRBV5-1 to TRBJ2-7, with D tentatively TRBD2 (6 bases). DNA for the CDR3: TGCGCCAGCAGCTTGTTAGGAGGGCTGTACGAGCAGTACTTC. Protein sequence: CASSLLGGLYEQYF.